This TCR beta chain originates from a study of early T cells in non-severe SARS-CoV-2 infection. Study details: The study sequenced bulk RNA from unsorted whole blood, with chains unpaired. General observations from the study: Using VDJdb, the matching emphasized anti-spike CD8 responses while missing private and CD4 specificities.

Each cDNA molecule carried a unique molecular identifier. TCRdb re-analysed the 5' RACE reads in MiXCR, keeping a single row per CDR3 protein. The sample has 84,000 or so distinct CDR3 sequences, around 15% seen once; the top ten hold about a tenth. This clonotype was counted a few times. No antigen is known for it. The germline V gene has CDR1 SNHLY and CDR2 FYNNEI. The CDR3 has 19 residues. V gave up 4 bases and J gave up 2 bases; unmatched junction bases: 17. The TCR was taken from an adult who was a healthcare worker with PCR-confirmed SARS-CoV-2 infection or an uninfected control (not recorded which). The chain carries TRBV2 and TRBJ2-3, with 8 bases that match TRBD1. The specimen sequenced was whole blood. This CDR3 is CASSADRGPPTGNTDTQYF. As DNA, the CDR3 is TGTGCCAGCAGTGCTGACAGGGGACCACCGACAGGAAACACAGATACGCAGTATTTT.